This TCR beta chain came from a study of identical twins. Template switching, a step in the protocol, added a universal primer site, and cDNA carried unique molecular identifiers. MiXCR was run by TCRdb on the 5' RACE reads, yielding one entry per CDR3 protein. The sample lists fewer than 900,000 distinct CDR3 sequences; about 20% were seen once. Study-level points and caveats: High-abundance cord blood beta clonotypes had fewer insertions; memory repertoires showed none. The same donors were not followed; conclusions instead depended on cross-sectional statistical analysis.

The CDR3 length is 14 residues. The ends were cut back, 3 bases at V and 3 bases at J, with 9 bases in the middle. This clonotype was seen only a few times. The target antigen is unknown. The data also belong to a second study, concerning T cells expressing NK-cell markers. This second report adds: It was from sorted CD3+CD56+NKG2C+, CD3+CD56+NKG2C- and CD3+CD56-NKG2C+ T cells that TCR beta repertoires came.

The genes are TRBV12-3 or TRBV12-4 and TRBJ1-5; D gene ambiguous. Sequencing was performed on PBMCs. The receptor comes from a woman aged 18-30 years in good health. This CDR3 reads CASSFRSHNQPQHF. The CDR3 DNA sequence: TGTGCCAGCAGTTTTCGCAGTCACAATCAGCCCCAGCATTTT.